This TCR beta chain was sequenced for a study of cytomegalovirus exposure and HLA in healthy donors listed by TCRdb under 2017. Regarding the research as a whole: According to an earlier analysis of several hundred of the donors, some 170 million T cells yielded 100 million or so unique TCR beta sequences and about 300 Gb of sequence data. Around 330 gigabases of sequencing data and roughly 81 million unique TCR sequences made up an early release that covered fewer than 650 HLA-typed donors. Among the 398 genotyped donors, around 81% belonged to the genetic ancestry cluster associated with self-reported Caucasian donors. The study aimed to test whether cataloging public T cell receptors could reveal signatures of past pathogen exposure. The study used immunosequencing to profile the T cell repertoires of around 600 subjects and linked those repertoires to cytomegalovirus serostatus. A separate validation cohort of about 110 different subjects was used in addition to the roughly 700-subject first cohort. To predict cytomegalovirus infection status, the study brought together high-throughput TCR immunosequencing, statistical association of individual TCRs with disease status, and machine learning. To study patterns of TCR occurrence, a later analysis re-analyzed previously published TCR beta repertoires from 550 to 800 donors and added high-resolution HLA genotyping. Rather than using new phenotypic data, the later analysis identified candidate immune exposures from TCR beta sequences and from how often those sequences occurred across donors. To decide whether each TCR beta V gene segment behaved as functional or pseudogenic, an earlier analysis of approximately 620 of the donors relied on high-throughput TCR beta sequencing. Donor age, sex, ethnicity and CMV serostatus were collected together with the repertoire data. In a later genetic analysis, genome-wide SNP genotypes for about 55% of the roughly 700 donors were used, and that subset was treated as a discovery cohort. Every discovery cohort repertoire had been produced on one sequencing platform. HLA typing included class I and class II loci at four-digit resolution. The number of typed donors differed by locus: about 620-640 for A, B, C, DRB1 and DQB1; 500 to 550 for DQA1; some 590 for DPA1; and roughly 450 for DPB1. Four or five DR-DQ haplotypes were handled as single units for association and clustering, since linkage in the cohort was strong. Among 398 genotyped donors of the cohort, an average of approximately 200,000 unique TCR beta nucleotide sequences was sequenced per donor, of which about 20% were non-productive. General conclusions and limits of the study: Assigning TCR associations to individual alleles was difficult when HLA alleles, especially DR and DQ, strongly co-occurred. A group of highly shared sequence variants was considered likely to be a technical artifact of the sequencing pipeline. In a later analysis, TCR association rates were found to vary across HLA loci, with the most associated TCRs seen for DRB1 alleles and the fewest for HLA-C alleles. In both the original and validation cohorts, the classifier was reported to diagnose cytomegalovirus status with high specificity and sensitivity. While some public TCRs were present in many individuals, most TCR sequences turned up only very rarely across donors. A later genetic analysis associated a missense DCLRE1C variant with V-gene and J-gene trimming of TCR beta chains, and an independent cohort replicated the association. Because the 87-base-pair reads could not distinguish some IMGT-functional V segments, including TRBV6-2 and TRBV6-3, those segments were excluded. The authors suggested that the approach could potentially be extended to other disease states and immunological phenotypes. Correlated functional status among segregating V segments might reflect linkage disequilibrium, but an unknown experimental factor could not be ruled out. Because HLA typing was unavailable for some donors at each locus, only the typed subset was used in association tests. Most CMV-associated TCR beta chains appeared to be HLA-restricted in a later analysis, and the HLA associations seemed to be driven largely by CMV exposure. A further reported finding was that TCR beta sequences accurately predicted the HLA-A and HLA-B alleles for most subjects in the first cohort. In a later analysis, several top co-occurrence clusters were reported to appear linked to parvovirus B19, influenza, CMV and Epstein-Barr virus. In an earlier analysis of 500 to 650 of the donors, most TCR beta V segments appeared in productive rearrangements about 87% or about 30% of the time, broadly matching IMGT annotations. A later analysis associated 15,000 or so TCR beta sequences with specific HLA alleles at a false discovery rate of 0.05. The study listed 150 to 200 TCR beta chains as associated with cytomegalovirus. In vitro tests confirmed that three of the cytomegalovirus-associated TCR beta chains recognize cytomegalovirus antigens. Because counts were too low, roughly 18 rarely observed V segments, including chromosome 9 orphons, were left out of the earlier analysis of some 600 of the donors. Compared with equally common non-associated chains, HLA-associated TCR beta chains in a later analysis were more clonally expanded and had lower generation probabilities. A later genetic analysis reported fewer N-insertions in productive TCRs among donors in an Asian-associated ancestry cluster than the roughly 620-donor mean. In this cohort, only TCR beta chains were sequenced, and detectable features were limited by the absence of alpha or paired-chain data. The presence/absence analyses assumed that sequencing depth was roughly uniform across donors, and that assumption may not be true. CMV serostatus was the only immune exposure information available for the cohort.

Comment on this clone: No cognate antigen has been identified for it. Nothing much larger sits one base from this clone, and base qualities are not available.

Reading from cysteine to phenylalanine, the CDR3 counts 14 amino acids. Only the CDR3 region is kept as DNA, spanning 42 bases read in frame from base 1. V was cut back by 4 bases and J by 6 bases, leaving a gap of 12 bases between them. The germline V gene sets CDR1 to MNHNS and CDR2 to SASEGT. The cohort was made up of roughly 670 healthy bone marrow donors. At the time of sampling, all cohort members were nominally healthy, though unrecorded immune exposures were likely present. The donor was CMV seropositive and belonged to the group of 250 to 300 seropositive cohort members. Every donor gave a peripheral blood sample, and the peripheral blood mononuclear cells from that sample were used for TCR beta sequencing. The Qiagen DNeasy Blood Extraction Kit was used to extract genomic DNA from the blood cell samples. Library preparation employed the immunoSEQ multiplex PCR assay. A mixture of 60 forward primers for TCR Vbeta segments and 13 reverse primers for TCR Jbeta segments was used in the multiplex PCR. The CDR3 region of rearranged TCR beta genes was amplified from genomic DNA with a multiplex PCR assay. On the Illumina HiSeq System, the amplified TCR beta libraries were sequenced as 87-base-pair reads. As for the original processing: A later analysis counted approximately 84 million unique TCR beta chains across the 550 to 700 repertoires, and 9 million to 14 million of these chains were shared by at least two donors. Raw reads were error-corrected and collapsed into unique sequences by a nearest-neighbor algorithm in which closely related sequences were merged to remove PCR and sequencing errors. V, D and J gene segments were assigned by aligning CDR3 sequences to IMGT reference sequences. Each retained sequence needed at least a six-nucleotide match to both a V gene segment and a J gene segment. Rearrangements were classified as productive when the CDR3 lacked stop codons and remained in frame with V and J, and all other rearrangements were classified as non-productive. CDR3 was defined according to IMGT convention as the region running from the second conserved V-encoded cysteine to the conserved J-encoded phenylalanine. The earlier analysis of some 540 of the donors excluded any sequence lacking an unambiguous match to a single V gene segment. In an earlier analysis of around 590 of the donors, a V segment was called functional when productive rearrangements were above 56.7%, and segregating when the standard deviation between donors exceeded 5%. A statistical classification framework was developed to diagnose cytomegalovirus status using the catalog of TCR beta chain sequences. A later analysis assigned V and J genes by comparing TCR nucleotide sequences with IMGT/GENE-DB human TR gene sequences. The TCRdist pipeline was used in a later analysis to assign CDR3 sequences and most-parsimonious VDJ recombination scenarios. A later analysis defined each TCR beta chain by its CDR3 amino acid sequence plus V-gene family, and excluded reads lacking a unique V-gene family. To address suspected cross-contamination and a sequencing artifact, a later analysis removed 592 highly shared, low-generation-probability nucleotide sequences. In a later analysis, a clonal expansion index for each public chain was calculated from normalized within-repertoire ranks of inferred template counts. Generation probabilities in a later analysis came from a VDJ recombination model fitted to out-of-frame rearrangements, and those results were checked against IGoR. A later analysis scored TCR-TCR, TCR-HLA and TCR-CMV co-occurrence with hypergeometric tests, applying a repertoire-size bias correction to TCR pairs. To estimate false discovery rates, a later analysis permuted the HLA or CMV assignments 20 times. A later analysis grouped co-occurring TCRs with DBSCAN, adding TCRdist sequence similarity when clustering within HLA-allele-positive subsets. Co-occurrence clustering excluded repertoires with fewer than 30,000 or more than 120,000 public chains, plus five with anomalous nucleotide sharing. In its TCRdb copy, this immuneACCESS table keeps in-frame sequences only and misses some clones. Where compared with another copy, unresolved V genes explain less than half of these, and the others have no known cause. The V and J calls and clone size were taken over from that table, and D and trimming were inferred from the DNA. The sample includes 150,000 to 200,000 clones, with approximately 80% observed a single time. The top ten hold approximately 7% of the sample.

The clonotype comes from a male donor in good health and CMV-seropositive. Specimen: PBMCs. The chain is made from TRBV6-1 and TRBJ2-2; no confident D gene assignment can be made. The bases read TGTGCCAGCAGTGTTGTGGGCAGTGCCGGGGAGCTGTTTTTT. Translated, it gives CASSVVGSAGELFF.